In this sample, the clone carrying this T cell receptor beta chain turned up a few times. Antigen unknown. The sample belongs to a study of T cells in localized non-small cell lung cancer. Study-level findings and limits: Since sequencing was restricted to only one region of the tumor, intratumor heterogeneity remains a possibility.

The method was immunoSEQ multiplex PCR; TCRdb's version includes in-frame clones alone and lacks a portion of them. The sample contains just over 20,000 clones, under 90% of which appear only once. V lost 4 bases and J lost 1, with 11 bases in between. The CDR3 runs to 14 residues. CDR1 and CDR2 from the germline V gene are SGHRS and YFSETQ. This TCR derives from a woman aged 35 to 70 with stage II squamous cell lung carcinoma. This sample comprised PBMCs, obtained before any cancer treatment. V and J are TRBV5-1 and TRBJ1-1; a possible D gene is TRBD1 (6 bases). CDR3 DNA: TGCGCCAGCAGCGAACAGGGCCCGAACACTGAAGCTTTCTTT. Encoded protein: CASSEQGPNTEAFF.